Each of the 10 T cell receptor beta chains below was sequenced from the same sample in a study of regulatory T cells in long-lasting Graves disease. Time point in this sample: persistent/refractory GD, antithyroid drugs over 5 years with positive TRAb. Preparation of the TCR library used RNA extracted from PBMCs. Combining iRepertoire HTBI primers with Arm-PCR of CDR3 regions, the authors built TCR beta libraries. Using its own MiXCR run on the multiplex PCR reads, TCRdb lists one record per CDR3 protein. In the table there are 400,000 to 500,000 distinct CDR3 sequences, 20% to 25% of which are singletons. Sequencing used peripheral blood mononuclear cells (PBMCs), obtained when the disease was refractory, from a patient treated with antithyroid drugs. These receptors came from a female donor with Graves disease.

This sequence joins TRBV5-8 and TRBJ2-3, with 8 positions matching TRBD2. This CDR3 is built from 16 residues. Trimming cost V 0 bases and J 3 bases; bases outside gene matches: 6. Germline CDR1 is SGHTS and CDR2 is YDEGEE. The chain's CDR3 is CASSLAGREATDTQYF. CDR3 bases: TGTGCCAGCAGCTTGGCCGGGCGGGAGGCGACAGATACGCAGTATTTT.

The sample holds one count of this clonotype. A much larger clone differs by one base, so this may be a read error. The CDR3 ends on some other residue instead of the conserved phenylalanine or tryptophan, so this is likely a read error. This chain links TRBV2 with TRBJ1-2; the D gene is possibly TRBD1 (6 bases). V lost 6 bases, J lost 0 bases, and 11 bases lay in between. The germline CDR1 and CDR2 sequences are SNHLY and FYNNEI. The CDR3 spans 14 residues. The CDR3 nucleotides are TGTGCCAGCAGCCGTGGACAGACTAACTATGGCTACACCCTC. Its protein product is CASSRGQTNYGYTL.

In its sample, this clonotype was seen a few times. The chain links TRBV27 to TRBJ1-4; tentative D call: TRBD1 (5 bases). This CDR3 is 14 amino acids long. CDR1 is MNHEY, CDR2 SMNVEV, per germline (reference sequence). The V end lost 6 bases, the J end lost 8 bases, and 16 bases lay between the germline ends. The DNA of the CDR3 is TGTGCCAGCAGCGACGTGGGGGGGGGGGAAAAACTGTTTTTT. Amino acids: CASSDVGGGEKLFF.

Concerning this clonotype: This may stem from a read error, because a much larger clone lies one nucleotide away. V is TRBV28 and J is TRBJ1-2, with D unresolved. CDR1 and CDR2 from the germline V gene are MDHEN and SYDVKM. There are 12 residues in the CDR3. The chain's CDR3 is CACRPPGGGYTF. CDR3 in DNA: TGTGCCTGCAGACCTCCCGGCGGTGGCTACACCTTC.

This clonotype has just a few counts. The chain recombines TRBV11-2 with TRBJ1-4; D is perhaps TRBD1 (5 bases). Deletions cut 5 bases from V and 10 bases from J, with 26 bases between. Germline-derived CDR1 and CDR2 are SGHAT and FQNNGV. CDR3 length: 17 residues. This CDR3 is CASSLLLRDVRRGKLFF. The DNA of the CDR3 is TGTGCCAGCAGCCTTTTGCTCCGGGACGTCCGGCGGGGAAAACTGTTTTTT. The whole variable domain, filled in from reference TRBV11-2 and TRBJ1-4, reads EAGVAQSPRYKIIEKRQSVAFWCNPISGHATLYWYQQILGQGPKLLIQFQNNGVVDDSQLPKDRFSAERLKGVDSTLKIQPAKLEDSAVYLCASSLLLRDVRRGKLFFGSGTQLSVL.

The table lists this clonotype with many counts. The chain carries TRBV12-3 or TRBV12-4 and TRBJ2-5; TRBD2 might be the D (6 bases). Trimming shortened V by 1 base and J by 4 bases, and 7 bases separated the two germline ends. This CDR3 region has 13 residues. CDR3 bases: TGTGCCAGCAGTTTAGGCGGGGTAGAGACCCAGTACTTC. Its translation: CASSLGGVETQYF.

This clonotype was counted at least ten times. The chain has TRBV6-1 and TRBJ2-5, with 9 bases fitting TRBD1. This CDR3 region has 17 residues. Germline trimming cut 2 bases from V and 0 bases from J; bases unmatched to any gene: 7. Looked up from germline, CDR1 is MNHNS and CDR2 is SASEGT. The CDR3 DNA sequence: TGTGCCAGCAGTGAAAAGGGGACAGGGTCCCACCAAGAGACCCAGTACTTC. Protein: CASSEKGTGSHQETQYF.

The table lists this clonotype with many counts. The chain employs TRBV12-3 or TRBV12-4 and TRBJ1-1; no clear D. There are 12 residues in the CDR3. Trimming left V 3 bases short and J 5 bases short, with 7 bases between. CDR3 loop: CASSFGWTEAFF. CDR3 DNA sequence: TGTGCCAGCAGTTTCGGGTGGACTGAAGCTTTCTTT.

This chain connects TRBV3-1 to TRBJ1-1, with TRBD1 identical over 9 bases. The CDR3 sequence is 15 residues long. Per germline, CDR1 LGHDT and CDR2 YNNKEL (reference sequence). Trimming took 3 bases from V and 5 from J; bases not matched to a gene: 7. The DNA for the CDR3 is TGTGCCAGCAGCCACCTTGGACAGGGGAGGACTGAAGCTTTCTTT. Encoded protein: CASSHLGQGRTEAFF.

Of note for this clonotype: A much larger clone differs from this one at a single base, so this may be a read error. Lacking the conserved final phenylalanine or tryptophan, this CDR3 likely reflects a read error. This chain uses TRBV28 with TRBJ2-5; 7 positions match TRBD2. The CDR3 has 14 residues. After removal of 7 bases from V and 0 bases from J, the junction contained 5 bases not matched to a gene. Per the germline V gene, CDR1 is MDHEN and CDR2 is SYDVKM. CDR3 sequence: CASKKRDYQETQYL. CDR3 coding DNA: TGTGCCAGCAAAAAGCGGGATTACCAAGAGACCCAGTACCTC.